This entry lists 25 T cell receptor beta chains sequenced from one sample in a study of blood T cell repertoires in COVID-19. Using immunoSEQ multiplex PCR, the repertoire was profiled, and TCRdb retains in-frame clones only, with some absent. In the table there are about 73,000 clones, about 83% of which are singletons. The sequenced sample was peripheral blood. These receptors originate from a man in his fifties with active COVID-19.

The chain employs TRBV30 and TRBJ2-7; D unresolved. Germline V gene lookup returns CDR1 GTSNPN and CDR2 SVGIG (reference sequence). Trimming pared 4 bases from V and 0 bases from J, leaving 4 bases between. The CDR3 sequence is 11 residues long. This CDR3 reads CAWTGSYEQYF. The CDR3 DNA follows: TGTGCCTGGACAGGCTCCTACGAGCAGTACTTC.

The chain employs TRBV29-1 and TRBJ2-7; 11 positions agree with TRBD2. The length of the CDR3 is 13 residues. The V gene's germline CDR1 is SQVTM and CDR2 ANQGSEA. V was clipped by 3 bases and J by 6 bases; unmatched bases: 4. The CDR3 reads CSVDTSGSSEQYF. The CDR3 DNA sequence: TGCAGCGTTGATACTAGCGGGAGTTCCGAGCAGTACTTC.

CDR3 loop: CASSLGSGSGYEQYF. In nucleotides, the CDR3 is TGTGCCAGCAGCTTGGGAAGCGGGAGTGGGTACGAGCAGTACTTC. The chain recombines TRBV5-4 with TRBJ2-7; the match to TRBD2 covers 8 bases. V was clipped by 0 bases and J by 4 bases; unmatched bases: 6. This CDR3 is 15 amino acids long. From germline, CDR1 is SGHNT and CDR2 YYREEE (reference sequence).

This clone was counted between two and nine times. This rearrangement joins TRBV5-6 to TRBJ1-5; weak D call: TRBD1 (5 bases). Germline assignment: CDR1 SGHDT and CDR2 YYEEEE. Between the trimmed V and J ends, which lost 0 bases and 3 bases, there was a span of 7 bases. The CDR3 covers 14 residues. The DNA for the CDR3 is TGTGCCAGCAGCTTGGGACAGCCCAATCAGCCCCAGCATTTT. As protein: CASSLGQPNQPQHF.

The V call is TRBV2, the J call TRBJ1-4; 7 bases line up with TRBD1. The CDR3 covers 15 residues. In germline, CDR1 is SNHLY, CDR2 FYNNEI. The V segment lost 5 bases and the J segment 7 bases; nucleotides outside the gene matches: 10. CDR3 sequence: CASSTLDRVGEKLFF. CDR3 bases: TGTGCCAGCAGTACCCTCGACAGGGTTGGTGAAAAACTGTTTTTT.

Written as DNA, the CDR3 is TGTGCCAGCAATCTCACCCCAGACAGGGAATACACAGATACGCAGTATTTT. Translating gives CASNLTPDREYTDTQYF. The chain employs TRBV2 and TRBJ2-3; 7 bases agree with TRBD1. Per germline, CDR1 SNHLY and CDR2 FYNNEI. This CDR3 has 17 amino acids. V lost 7 bases and J lost 2; bases outside the gene matches: 15.

The CDR3 loop is CAWRGPSGRSVEQYF. The CDR3 DNA follows: TGTGCCTGGAGGGGACCTAGCGGGAGGTCGGTCGAGCAGTACTTC. The J gene is TRBJ2-7, the V gene TRBV30, with 11 bases aligning to TRBD2. V lost 3 bases and J lost 6; bases outside the gene matches: 10. Looked up from germline, CDR1 is GTSNPN and CDR2 is SVGIG (reference sequence). This CDR3 comprises 15 residues.

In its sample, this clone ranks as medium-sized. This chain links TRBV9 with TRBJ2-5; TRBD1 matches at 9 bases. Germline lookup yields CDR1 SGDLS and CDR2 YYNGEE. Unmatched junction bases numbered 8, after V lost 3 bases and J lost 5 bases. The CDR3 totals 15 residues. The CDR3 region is CASSGDGQGRETQYF. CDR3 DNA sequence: TGTGCCAGCAGCGGAGACGGACAGGGGCGGGAGACCCAGTACTTC.

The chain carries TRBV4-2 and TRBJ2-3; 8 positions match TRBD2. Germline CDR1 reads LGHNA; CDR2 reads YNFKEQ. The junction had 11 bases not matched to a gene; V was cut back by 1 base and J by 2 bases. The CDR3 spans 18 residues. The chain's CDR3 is CASSQGLRGGTNTDTQYF. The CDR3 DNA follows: TGTGCCAGCAGCCAAGGGCTCCGCGGGGGGACTAACACAGATACGCAGTATTTT.

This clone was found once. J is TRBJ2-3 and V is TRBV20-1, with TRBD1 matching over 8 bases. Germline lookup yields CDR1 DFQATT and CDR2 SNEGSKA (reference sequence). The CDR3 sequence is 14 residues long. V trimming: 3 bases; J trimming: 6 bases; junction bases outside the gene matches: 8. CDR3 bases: TGCAGTGCTAGTTCAGGGGGCGCAGGGGATACGCAGTATTTT. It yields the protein CSASSGGAGDTQYF.

The CDR3 protein is CASRHPGKNIQYF. DNA for the CDR3: TGTGCCAGCAGGCATCCAGGCAAAAACATTCAGTACTTC. The V and J genes are TRBV28 and TRBJ2-4; D is unresolved. The CDR3 totals 13 residues. Germline CDR1 is MDHEN and CDR2 is SYDVKM. V lost 6 bases, J lost 3 bases, and 9 bases lay in between.

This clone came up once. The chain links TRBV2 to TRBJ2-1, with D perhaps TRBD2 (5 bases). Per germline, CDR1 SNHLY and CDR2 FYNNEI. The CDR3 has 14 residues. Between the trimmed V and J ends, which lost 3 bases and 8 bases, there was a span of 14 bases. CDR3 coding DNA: TGTGCCAGCAGTGATAATCGGGGTTCAGATGAGCAGTTCTTC. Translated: CASSDNRGSDEQFF.

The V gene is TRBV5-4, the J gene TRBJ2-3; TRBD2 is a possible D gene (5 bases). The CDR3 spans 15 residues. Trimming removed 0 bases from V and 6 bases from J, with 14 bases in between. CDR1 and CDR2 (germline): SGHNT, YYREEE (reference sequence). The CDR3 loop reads CASSLVTPSGDTQYF. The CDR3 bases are TGTGCCAGCAGCTTGGTGACTCCGTCGGGGGATACGCAGTATTTT.

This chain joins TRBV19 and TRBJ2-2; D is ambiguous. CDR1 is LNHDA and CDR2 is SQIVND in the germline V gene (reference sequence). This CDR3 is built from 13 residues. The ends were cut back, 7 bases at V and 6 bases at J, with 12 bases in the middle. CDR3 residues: CASTLEPAGELFF. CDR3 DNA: TGTGCCAGTACGCTAGAACCAGCCGGGGAGCTGTTTTTT.

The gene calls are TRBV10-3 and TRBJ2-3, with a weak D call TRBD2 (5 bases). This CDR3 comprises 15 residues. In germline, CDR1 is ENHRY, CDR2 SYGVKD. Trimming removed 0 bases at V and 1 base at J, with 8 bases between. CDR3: CAISESEGGTDTQYF. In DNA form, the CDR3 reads TGTGCCATCAGTGAGTCCGAGGGAGGCACAGATACGCAGTATTTT.

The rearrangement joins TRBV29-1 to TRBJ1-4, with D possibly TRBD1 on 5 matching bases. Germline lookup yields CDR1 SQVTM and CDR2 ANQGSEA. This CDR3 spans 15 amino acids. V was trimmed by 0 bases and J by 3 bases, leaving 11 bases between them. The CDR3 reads CSVEDPGLANEKLFF. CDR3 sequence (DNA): TGCAGCGTTGAAGACCCAGGGTTAGCTAATGAAAAACTGTTTTTT.

The chain's CDR3 is CASTNSPRRNEKLFF. Written as DNA, the CDR3 is TGTGCCAGTACCAATTCCCCCAGGCGTAATGAAAAACTGTTTTTT. The genes are TRBV19 and TRBJ1-4, with D unresolved. V was pared by 7 bases and J by 4 bases, with 16 bases between. The CDR3 is 15 residues long. Germline lookup yields CDR1 LNHDA and CDR2 SQIVND (reference sequence).

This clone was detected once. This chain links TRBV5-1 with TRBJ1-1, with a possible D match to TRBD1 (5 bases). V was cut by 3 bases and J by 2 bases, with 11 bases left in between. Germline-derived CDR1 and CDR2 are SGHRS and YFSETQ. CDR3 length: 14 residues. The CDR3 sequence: CASSSMTDNTEAFF. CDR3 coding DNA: TGCGCCAGCAGCTCGATGACAGATAACACTGAAGCTTTCTTT.

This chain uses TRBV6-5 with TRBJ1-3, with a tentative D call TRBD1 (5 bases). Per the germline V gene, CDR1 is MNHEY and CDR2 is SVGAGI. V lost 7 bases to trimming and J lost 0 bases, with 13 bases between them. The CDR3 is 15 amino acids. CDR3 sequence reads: CASTPDGHSGNTIYF. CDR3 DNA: TGTGCCAGCACCCCGGACGGACACTCTGGAAACACCATATATTTT.

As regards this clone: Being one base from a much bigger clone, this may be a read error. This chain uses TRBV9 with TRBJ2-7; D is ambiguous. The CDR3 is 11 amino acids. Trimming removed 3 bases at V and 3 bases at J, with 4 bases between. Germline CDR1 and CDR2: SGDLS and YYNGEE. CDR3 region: CASSDNYEQYF. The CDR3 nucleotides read TGTGCCAGCAGCGACAACTACGAGCAGTACTTC.

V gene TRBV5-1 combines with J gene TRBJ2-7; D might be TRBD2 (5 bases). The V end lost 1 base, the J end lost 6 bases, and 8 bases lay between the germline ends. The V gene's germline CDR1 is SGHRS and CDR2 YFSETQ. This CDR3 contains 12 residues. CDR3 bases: TGCGCCAGCAGCTTGTCTGCGGGCGAGCAGTACTTC. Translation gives CASSLSAGEQYF.

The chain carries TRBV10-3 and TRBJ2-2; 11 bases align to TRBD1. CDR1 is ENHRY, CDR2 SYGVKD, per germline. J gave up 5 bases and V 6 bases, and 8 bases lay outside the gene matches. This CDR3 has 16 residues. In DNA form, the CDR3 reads TGTGCCATCAGCCCCCTAGGGACAGGGGGAACCGGGGAGCTGTTTTTT. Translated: CAISPLGTGGTGELFF.

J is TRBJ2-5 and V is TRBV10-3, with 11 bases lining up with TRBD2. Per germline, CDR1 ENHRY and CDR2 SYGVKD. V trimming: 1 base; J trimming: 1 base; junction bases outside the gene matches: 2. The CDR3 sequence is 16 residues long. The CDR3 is CAISEYLAGGQETQYF. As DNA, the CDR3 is TGTGCCATCAGTGAGTACCTAGCGGGAGGCCAAGAGACCCAGTACTTC.

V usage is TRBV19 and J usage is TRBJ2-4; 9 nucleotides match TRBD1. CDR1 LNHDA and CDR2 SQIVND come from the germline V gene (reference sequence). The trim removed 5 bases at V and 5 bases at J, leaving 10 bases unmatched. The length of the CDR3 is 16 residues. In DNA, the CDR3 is TGTGCCAGTAGTGACCACAGGGGGCGCGACGAAAACATTCAGTACTTC. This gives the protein CASSDHRGRDENIQYF. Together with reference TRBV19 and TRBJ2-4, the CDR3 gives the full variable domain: DGGITQSPKYLFRKEGQNVTLSCEQNLNHDAMYWYRQDPGQGLRLIYYSQIVNDFQKGDIAEGYSVSREKKESFPLTVTSAQKNPTAFYLCASSDHRGRDENIQYFGAGTRLSVL.

CDR3 region: CASSLVLGQSDTQYF. The DNA for the CDR3 is TGTGCCAGCAGCTTGGTCCTAGGCCAATCAGATACGCAGTATTTT. V gene TRBV5-5 combines with J gene TRBJ2-3, with D hard to call. The V and J ends lost 0 bases and 4 bases respectively, with 12 bases between them. This CDR3 has 15 amino acids. Germline V gene lookup returns CDR1 SGHKS and CDR2 YYEKEE (reference sequence).